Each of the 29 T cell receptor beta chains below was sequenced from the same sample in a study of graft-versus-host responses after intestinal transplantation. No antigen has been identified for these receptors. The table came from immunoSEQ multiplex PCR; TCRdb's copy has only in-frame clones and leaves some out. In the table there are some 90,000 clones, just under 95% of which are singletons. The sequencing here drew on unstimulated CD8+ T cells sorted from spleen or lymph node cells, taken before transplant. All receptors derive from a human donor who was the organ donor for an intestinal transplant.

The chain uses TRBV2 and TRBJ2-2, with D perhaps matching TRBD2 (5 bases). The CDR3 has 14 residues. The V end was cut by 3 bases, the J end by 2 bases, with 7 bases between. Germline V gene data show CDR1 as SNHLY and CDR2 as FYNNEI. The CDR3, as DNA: TGTGCCAGCAGTGATAGGACTAACACCGGGGAGCTGTTTTTT. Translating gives CASSDRTNTGELFF. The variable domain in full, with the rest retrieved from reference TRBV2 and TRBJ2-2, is EPEVTQTPSHQVTQMGQEVILRCVPISNHLYFYWYRQILGQKVEFLVSFYNNEISEKSEIFDDQFSVERPDGSNFTLKIRSTKLEDSAMYFCASSDRTNTGELFFGEGSRLTVL.

The CDR3: CASSYGQLYEQYF. The CDR3 coding sequence is TGTGCCAGCAGTTACGGACAGCTCTACGAGCAGTACTTC. The chain has TRBV6-5 and TRBJ2-7; D may be TRBD1 (6 bases). Germline-derived CDR1 and CDR2 are MNHEY and SVGAGI. This CDR3 region has 13 residues. Trimming pared 2 bases from V and 3 bases from J, leaving 8 bases between.

The CDR3 nucleotides read TGCGCCAGCAGTCCACAGACAGGGGGCGGTCCCGTCTCTGGAAACACCATATATTTT. Residues: CASSPQTGGGPVSGNTIYF. J is TRBJ1-3 and V is TRBV4-3; 10 bases match TRBD1. Trimming cost V 6 bases and J 0 bases; bases outside gene matches: 14. Germline V gives CDR1 LGHNA, CDR2 YSLEER. CDR3 size: 19 residues.

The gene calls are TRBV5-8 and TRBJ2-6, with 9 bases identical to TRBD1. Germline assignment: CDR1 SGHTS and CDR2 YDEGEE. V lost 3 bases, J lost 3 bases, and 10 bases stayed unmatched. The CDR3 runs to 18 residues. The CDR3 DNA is TGTGCCAGCAGCTCTTACGGACAGGGGAATATTGGGGCCAACGTCCTGACTTTC. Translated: CASSSYGQGNIGANVLTF.

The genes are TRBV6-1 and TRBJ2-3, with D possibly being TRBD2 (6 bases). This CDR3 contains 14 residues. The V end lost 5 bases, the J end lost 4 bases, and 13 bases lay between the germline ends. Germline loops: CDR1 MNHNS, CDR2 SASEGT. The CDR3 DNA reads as TGTGCCAGCAGTTCTCGGGGGTCCCCAGATACGCAGTATTTT. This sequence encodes CASSSRGSPDTQYF.

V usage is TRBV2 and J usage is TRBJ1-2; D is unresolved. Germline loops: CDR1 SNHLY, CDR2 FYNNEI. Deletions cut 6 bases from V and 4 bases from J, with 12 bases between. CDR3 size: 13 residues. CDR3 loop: CASRGPGSYGYTF. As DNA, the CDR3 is TGTGCCAGCAGGGGTCCCGGGAGCTATGGCTACACCTTC.

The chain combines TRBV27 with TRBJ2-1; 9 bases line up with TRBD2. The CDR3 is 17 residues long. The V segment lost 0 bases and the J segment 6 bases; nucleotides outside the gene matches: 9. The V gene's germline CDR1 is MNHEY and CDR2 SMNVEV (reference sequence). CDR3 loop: CASSLSSRAGGPNEQFF. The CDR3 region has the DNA TGTGCCAGCAGTTTATCGTCAAGAGCGGGGGGCCCCAATGAGCAGTTCTTC.

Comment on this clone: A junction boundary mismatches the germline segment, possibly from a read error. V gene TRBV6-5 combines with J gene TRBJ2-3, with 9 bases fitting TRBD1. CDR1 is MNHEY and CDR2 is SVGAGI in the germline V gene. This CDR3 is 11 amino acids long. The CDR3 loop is CASSTGGPLSF. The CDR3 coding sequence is TGTGCCAGCAGTACAGGGGGCCCCTTGAGTTTT.

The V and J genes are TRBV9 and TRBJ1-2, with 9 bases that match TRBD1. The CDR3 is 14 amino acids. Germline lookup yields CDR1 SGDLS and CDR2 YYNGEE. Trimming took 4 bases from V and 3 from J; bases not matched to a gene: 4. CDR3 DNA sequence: TGTGCCAGCAGCCCCGGACAGGGGCACTATGGCTACACCTTC. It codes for CASSPGQGHYGYTF.

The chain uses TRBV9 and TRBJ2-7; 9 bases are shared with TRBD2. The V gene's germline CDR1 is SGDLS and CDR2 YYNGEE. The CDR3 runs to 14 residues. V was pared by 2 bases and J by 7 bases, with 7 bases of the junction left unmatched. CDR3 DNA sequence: TGTGCCAGCAGCGTCGAGGGGACTAGCAGGGAGCAGTACTTC. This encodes CASSVEGTSREQYF.

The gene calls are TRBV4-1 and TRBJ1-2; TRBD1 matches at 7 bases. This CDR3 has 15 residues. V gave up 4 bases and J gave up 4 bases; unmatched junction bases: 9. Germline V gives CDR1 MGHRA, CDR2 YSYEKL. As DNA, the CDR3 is TGCGCCAGCAGCCCTGAAGAGGGGACAGCCTATGGCTACACCTTC. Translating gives CASSPEEGTAYGYTF.

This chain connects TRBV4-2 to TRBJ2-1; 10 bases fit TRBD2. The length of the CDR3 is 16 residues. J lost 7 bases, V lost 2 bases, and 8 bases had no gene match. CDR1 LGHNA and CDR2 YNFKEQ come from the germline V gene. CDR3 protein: CASSQLERGGGNEQFF. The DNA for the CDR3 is TGTGCCAGCAGCCAACTCGAGCGGGGGGGCGGGAATGAGCAGTTCTTC.

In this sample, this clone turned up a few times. CDR3 amino acids: CASRGTVFSYEQYF. CDR3 bases: TGCGCCAGCAGGGGGACAGTTTTCTCCTACGAGCAGTACTTC. The chain recombines TRBV10-1 with TRBJ2-7, with TRBD1 matching over 7 bases. The V gene's germline CDR1 is WNHNN and CDR2 SYGVQD (reference sequence). The length of the CDR3 is 14 residues. The junction had 5 bases not matched to a gene; V was cut back by 6 bases and J by 0 bases.

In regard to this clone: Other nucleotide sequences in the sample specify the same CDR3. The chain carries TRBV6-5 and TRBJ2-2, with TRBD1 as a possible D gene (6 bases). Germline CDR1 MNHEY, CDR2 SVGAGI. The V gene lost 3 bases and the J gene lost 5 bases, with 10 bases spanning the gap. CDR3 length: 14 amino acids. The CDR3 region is CASSYYQGTGELFF. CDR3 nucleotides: TGTGCCAGCAGTTATTACCAGGGGACCGGGGAGCTGTTTTTT.

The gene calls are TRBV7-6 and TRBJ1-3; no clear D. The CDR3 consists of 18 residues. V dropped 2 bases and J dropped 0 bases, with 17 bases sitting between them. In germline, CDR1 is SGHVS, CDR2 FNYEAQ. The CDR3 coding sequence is TGTGCCAGCAGCTTAAAGTTTTCCGCCCCTAGCTCTGGAAACACCATATATTTT. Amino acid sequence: CASSLKFSAPSSGNTIYF. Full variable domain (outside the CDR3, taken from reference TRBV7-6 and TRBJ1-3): GAGVSQSPRYKVTKRGQDVALRCDPISGHVSLYWYRQALGQGPEFLTYFNYEAQQDKSGLPNDRFSAERPEGSISTLTIQRTEQRDSAMYRCASSLKFSAPSSGNTIYFGEGSWLTVV.

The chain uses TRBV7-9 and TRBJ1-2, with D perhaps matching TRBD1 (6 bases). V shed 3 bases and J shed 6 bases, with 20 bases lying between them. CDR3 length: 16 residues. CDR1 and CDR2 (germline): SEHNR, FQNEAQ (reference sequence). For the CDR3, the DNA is TGTGCCAGCAGCTTTGGCGTAGGACAGATGCTTGATGGCTACACCTTC. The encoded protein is CASSFGVGQMLDGYTF.

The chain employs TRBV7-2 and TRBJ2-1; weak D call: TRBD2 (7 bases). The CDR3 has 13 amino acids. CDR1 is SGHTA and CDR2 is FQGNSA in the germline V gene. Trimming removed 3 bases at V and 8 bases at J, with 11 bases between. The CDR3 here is CASSFGGGYEQFF. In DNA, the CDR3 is TGTGCCAGCAGCTTTGGCGGGGGCTATGAGCAGTTCTTC.

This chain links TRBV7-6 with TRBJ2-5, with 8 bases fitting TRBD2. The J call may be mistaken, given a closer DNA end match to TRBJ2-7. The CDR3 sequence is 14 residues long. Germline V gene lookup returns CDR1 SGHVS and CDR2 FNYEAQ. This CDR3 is CASSLRGGSYEQYF. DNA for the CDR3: TGTGCCAGCAGCCTACGGGGGGGCTCCTACGAGCAGTACTTC.

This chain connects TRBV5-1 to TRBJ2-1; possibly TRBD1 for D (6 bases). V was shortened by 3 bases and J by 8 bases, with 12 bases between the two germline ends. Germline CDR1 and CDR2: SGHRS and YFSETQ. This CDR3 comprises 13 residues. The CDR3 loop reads CASSYRTGYEQFF. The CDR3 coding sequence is TGCGCCAGCAGCTACCGAACAGGGTATGAGCAGTTCTTC.

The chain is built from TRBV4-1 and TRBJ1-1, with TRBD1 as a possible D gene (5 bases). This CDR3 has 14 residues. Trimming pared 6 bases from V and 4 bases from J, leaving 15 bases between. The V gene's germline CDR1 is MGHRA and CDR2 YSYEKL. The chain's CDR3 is CASRVLAGTTEAFF. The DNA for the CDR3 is TGCGCCAGCAGGGTTCTTGCGGGGACCACTGAAGCTTTCTTT.

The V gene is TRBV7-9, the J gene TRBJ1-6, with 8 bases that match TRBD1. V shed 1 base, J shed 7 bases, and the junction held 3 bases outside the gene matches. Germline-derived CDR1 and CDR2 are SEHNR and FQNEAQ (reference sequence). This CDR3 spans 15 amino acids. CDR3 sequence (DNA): TGTGCCAGCAGCTTAGGGAGACAGGGGAATTCACCCCTCCACTTT. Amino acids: CASSLGRQGNSPLHF.

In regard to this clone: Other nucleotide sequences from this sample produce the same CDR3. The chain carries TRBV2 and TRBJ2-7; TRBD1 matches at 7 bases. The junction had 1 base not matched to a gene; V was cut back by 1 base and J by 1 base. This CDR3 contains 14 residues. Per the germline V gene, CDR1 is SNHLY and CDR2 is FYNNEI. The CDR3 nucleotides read TGTGCCAGCAGTGAAGGGACAGGTTCCTACGAGCAGTACTTC. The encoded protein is CASSEGTGSYEQYF.

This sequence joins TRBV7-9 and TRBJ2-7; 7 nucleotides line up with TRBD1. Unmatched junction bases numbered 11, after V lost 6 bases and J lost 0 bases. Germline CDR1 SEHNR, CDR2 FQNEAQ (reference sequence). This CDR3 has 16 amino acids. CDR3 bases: TGTGCCAGCAGTTCATACGTGGGACAGCTCTCCTACGAGCAGTACTTC. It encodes CASSSYVGQLSYEQYF.

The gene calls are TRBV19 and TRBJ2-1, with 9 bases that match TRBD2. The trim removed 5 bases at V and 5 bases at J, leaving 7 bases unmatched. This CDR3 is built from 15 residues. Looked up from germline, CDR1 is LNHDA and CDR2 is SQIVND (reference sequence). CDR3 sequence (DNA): TGTGCCAGTAGTTGGGGTAGCGGGGGAAACAATGAGCAGTTCTTC. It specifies CASSWGSGGNNEQFF.

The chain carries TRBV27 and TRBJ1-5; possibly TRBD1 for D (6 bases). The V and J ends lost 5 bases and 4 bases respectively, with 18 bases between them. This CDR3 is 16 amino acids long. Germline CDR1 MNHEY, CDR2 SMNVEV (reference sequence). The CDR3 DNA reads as TGTGCCAGCAGTGATGGGGGCCCTCCGGTGAATCAGCCCCAGCATTTT. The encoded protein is CASSDGGPPVNQPQHF.

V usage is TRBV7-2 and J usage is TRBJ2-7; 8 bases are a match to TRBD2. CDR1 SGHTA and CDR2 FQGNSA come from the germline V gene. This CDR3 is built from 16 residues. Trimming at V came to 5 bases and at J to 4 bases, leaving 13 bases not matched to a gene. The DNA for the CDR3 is TGTGCCAGCAGCCATAATGTAGCGGGGTTCGGATACGAGCAGTACTTC. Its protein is CASSHNVAGFGYEQYF. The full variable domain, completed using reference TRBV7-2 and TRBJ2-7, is GAGVSQSPSNKVTEKGKDVELRCDPISGHTALYWYRQSLGQGLEFLIYFQGNSAPDKSGLPSDRFSAERTGGSVSTLTIQRTQQEDSAVYLCASSHNVAGFGYEQYFGPGTRLTVT.

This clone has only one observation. For the CDR3, the DNA is TGCGCCAGCAGCTTGAAGGCAGCCTGGGACAGGGTGGGTTTTATTCCCGCTGAAGCTTTCTTT. Amino acid sequence: CASSLKAAWDRVGFIPAEAFF. The J gene is TRBJ1-1, the V gene TRBV5-1, with 9 bases that match TRBD1. V shed 1 base, J shed 6 bases, and the junction held 25 bases outside the gene matches. Germline-derived CDR1 and CDR2 are SGHRS and YFSETQ. CDR3 size: 21 residues.

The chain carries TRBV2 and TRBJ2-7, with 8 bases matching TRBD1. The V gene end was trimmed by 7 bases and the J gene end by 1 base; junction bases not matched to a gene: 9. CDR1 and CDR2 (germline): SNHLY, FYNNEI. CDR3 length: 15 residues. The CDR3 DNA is TGTGCCAGCACCCGGACAGGGACCCCATCCTACGAGCAGTACTTC. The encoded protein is CASTRTGTPSYEQYF.

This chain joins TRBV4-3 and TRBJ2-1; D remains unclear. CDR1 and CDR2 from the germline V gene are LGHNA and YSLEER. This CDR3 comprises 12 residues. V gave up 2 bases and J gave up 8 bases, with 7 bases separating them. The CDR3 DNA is TGCGCCAGCAGCCAATCCCGTGATGAGCAGTTCTTC. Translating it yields CASSQSRDEQFF.